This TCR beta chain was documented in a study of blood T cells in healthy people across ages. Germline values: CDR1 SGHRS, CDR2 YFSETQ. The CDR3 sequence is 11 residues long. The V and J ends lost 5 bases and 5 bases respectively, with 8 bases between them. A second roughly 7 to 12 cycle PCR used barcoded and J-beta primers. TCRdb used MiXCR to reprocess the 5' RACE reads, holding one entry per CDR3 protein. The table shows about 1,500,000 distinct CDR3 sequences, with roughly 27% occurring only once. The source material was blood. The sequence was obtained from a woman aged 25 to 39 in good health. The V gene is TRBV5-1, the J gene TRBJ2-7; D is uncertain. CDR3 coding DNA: TGCGCCAGCAGACAACACCACGAGCAGTACTTC. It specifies CASRQHHEQYF.